The 24 T cell receptor beta chains below were found in one sample sequenced in a study of T cell changes during pregnancy in multiple sclerosis. Sequencing used immunoSEQ multiplex PCR; TCRdb keeps in-frame clones, though not all of them. Altogether tens of thousands of clones are present, roughly 87% being singletons, with the ten largest covering approximately 8%. Here the sequenced sample was CD8+ T cells from peripheral blood mononuclear cells, taken before pregnancy. The origin of the receptors is a female donor with multiple sclerosis, enrolled in a pregnancy study.

The rearrangement uses TRBV4-3 and TRBJ1-4, with 10 nucleotides matching TRBD1. The CDR3 is 15 residues long. The germline V gene has CDR1 LGHNA and CDR2 YSLEER. V dropped 0 bases and J dropped 7; count of bases not matched to a gene: 2. Here the CDR3 reads CASSQDWDRGEKLFF. Here the CDR3 DNA reads TGCGCCAGCAGCCAAGATTGGGACAGGGGTGAAAAACTGTTTTTT.

The chain combines TRBV15 with TRBJ1-2; D is unresolved. With 3 bases removed from V and 4 bases from J, the gap between germline ends came to 9 bases. This CDR3 is 13 amino acids long. Per germline, CDR1 LNHNV and CDR2 YYDKDF (reference sequence). CDR3 sequence reads: CATSRIHSYGYTF. CDR3 bases: TGTGCCACCAGCAGGATTCACAGCTATGGCTACACCTTC.

The chain carries TRBV7-9 and TRBJ2-3, with 11 bases identical to TRBD2. V trimming: 8 bases; J trimming: 1 base; junction bases outside the gene matches: 2. The CDR3 consists of 14 residues. Per the germline V gene, CDR1 is SEHNR and CDR2 is FQNEAQ (reference sequence). CDR3 sequence (DNA): TGTGCCAGCGGACTAGCGGGCCGCACAGATACGCAGTATTTT. This codes for CASGLAGRTDTQYF.

This chain's CDR3 is CAIRADRFPSYEQYF. The CDR3 DNA reads as TGTGCCATCAGAGCCGACAGGTTCCCCTCCTACGAGCAGTACTTC. This rearrangement joins TRBV10-3 to TRBJ2-7; a possible D gene is TRBD1 (6 bases). V was pared by 6 bases and J by 0 bases, with 15 bases between. Germline V gene lookup returns CDR1 ENHRY and CDR2 SYGVKD. This CDR3 has 15 amino acids.

The J gene is TRBJ2-5, the V gene TRBV6-5; 7 bases are a match to TRBD2. CDR1 MNHEY and CDR2 SVGAGI come from the germline V gene. CDR3 length: 14 residues. Unmatched junction bases numbered 7, after V lost 6 bases and J lost 3 bases. CDR3 nucleotide sequence: TGTGCCAGCAGCCAACTGCTAGCGGAAGAGACCCAGTACTTC. Protein: CASSQLLAEETQYF.

The CDR3 is CASGAGAMKNEQFF. The CDR3 region has the DNA TGCGCCAGCGGGGCGGGGGCCATGAAAAATGAGCAGTTCTTC. The chain couples TRBV4-1 to TRBJ2-1; perhaps TRBD2 as D (7 bases). CDR3 length: 14 amino acids. Germline loops: CDR1 MGHRA, CDR2 YSYEKL. Trimming left V 8 bases short and J 7 bases short, with 18 bases between.

This clone was observed a handful of times. The chain uses TRBV4-3 and TRBJ1-1; no firm D call. The V gene lost 0 bases and the J gene lost 1 base, with 9 bases spanning the gap. The length of the CDR3 is 15 residues. Looked up from germline, CDR1 is LGHNA and CDR2 is YSLEER. CDR3: CASSQEPGKNTEAFF. The CDR3 nucleotides are TGCGCCAGCAGCCAAGAGCCAGGAAAGAACACTGAAGCTTTCTTT.

The chain couples TRBV29-1 to TRBJ2-2; 9 bases are a match to TRBD2. CDR3 length: 16 amino acids. V lost 6 bases and J lost 0; bases outside the gene matches: 8. Looked up from germline, CDR1 is SQVTM and CDR2 is ANQGSEA. CDR3 amino acids: CSVVAGEFPNTGELFF. In DNA form, the CDR3 reads TGCAGCGTCGTAGCGGGAGAGTTTCCGAACACCGGGGAGCTGTTTTTT.

This CDR3 reads CASSLGRTSGGPTNEQFF. The CDR3, as DNA: TGTGCCAGCAGCTTAGGGAGGACTAGCGGGGGGCCAACCAATGAGCAGTTCTTC. The chain is built from TRBV13 and TRBJ2-1; 14 nucleotides align to TRBD2. With V trimmed by 0 bases and J by 6 bases, 7 bases remained unmatched. Germline CDR1 PRHDT, CDR2 FYEKMQ (reference sequence). CDR3 size: 18 residues.

CDR3 in amino acids: CASSLGSGGNEQFF. CDR3 nucleotides: TGTGCCAGCAGCTTAGGGTCAGGGGGGAATGAGCAGTTCTTC. The genes are TRBV13 and TRBJ2-1; weak D call: TRBD1 (7 bases). Germline V gene lookup returns CDR1 PRHDT and CDR2 FYEKMQ (reference sequence). V lost 0 bases and J 7 bases, leaving 10 bases between the germline ends. The CDR3 contains 14 residues. The variable domain in full, with the rest retrieved from reference TRBV13 and TRBJ2-1, is AAGVIQSPRHLIKEKRETATLKCYPIPRHDTVYWYQQGPGQDPQFLISFYEKMQSDKGSIPDRFSAQQFSDYHSELNMSSLELGDSALYFCASSLGSGGNEQFFGPGTRLTVL.

In the case of this clone: The same CDR3 can be traced to other DNA sequences in this sample. The chain recombines TRBV11-3 with TRBJ1-1, with D possibly being TRBD1 (6 bases). Trimming removed 3 bases at V and 0 bases at J, with 11 bases between. Germline values: CDR1 SGHNT, CDR2 YENEEA. The CDR3 extends over 15 amino acids. Here the CDR3 reads CASSFKGQLNTEAFF. DNA of the CDR3: TGTGCCAGCAGCTTTAAAGGACAGCTGAACACTGAAGCTTTCTTT.

This chain links TRBV11-2 with TRBJ1-6; D is ambiguous. Germline V CDR1 and CDR2: SGHAT, FQNNGV. Deletions cut 0 bases from V and 0 bases from J, with 9 bases between. This CDR3 contains 17 residues. The CDR3 DNA follows: TGTGCCAGCAGCTTAGATAAAGAGAGCTCCTATAATTCACCCCTCCACTTT. Its translation is CASSLDKESSYNSPLHF. The entire variable domain, with the rest obtained from reference TRBV11-2 and TRBJ1-6, is as follows: EAGVAQSPRYKIIEKRQSVAFWCNPISGHATLYWYQQILGQGPKLLIQFQNNGVVDDSQLPKDRFSAERLKGVDSTLKIQPAKLEDSAVYLCASSLDKESSYNSPLHFGNGTRLTVT.

CDR3 sequence: CASSFPNRQGGLTGELFF. CDR3 in DNA: TGCGCCAGCAGCTTCCCCAATCGGCAGGGGGGCCTGACCGGGGAGCTGTTTTTT. The genes are TRBV5-1 and TRBJ2-2; perhaps TRBD1 as D (7 bases). V lost 2 bases and J 5 bases, leaving 22 bases between the germline ends. The V gene's germline CDR1 is SGHRS and CDR2 YFSETQ. The CDR3 length is 18 residues.

V gene TRBV19 combines with J gene TRBJ1-5; 8 nucleotides agree with TRBD1. With 3 bases clipped from V and 3 bases from J, the junction kept 4 bases outside the gene matches. Per germline, CDR1 LNHDA and CDR2 SQIVND (reference sequence). The length of the CDR3 is 15 residues. The CDR3 nucleotides are TGTGCCAGTAGTATCATCAGGGGGCCCAATCAGCCCCAGCATTTT. Amino acids: CASSIIRGPNQPQHF.

The CDR3 is CASSPVSGSSTDTQYF. The CDR3 DNA sequence: TGTGCCAGCAGCCCTGTAAGCGGTTCTAGCACAGATACGCAGTATTTT. The chain joins TRBV7-9 to TRBJ2-3; D possibly corresponds to TRBD2 (5 bases). Trimming cost V 5 bases and J 0 bases, with 15 bases left between them. This CDR3 is built from 16 residues. CDR1 and CDR2 from the germline V gene are SEHNR and FQNEAQ (reference sequence).

The chain has TRBV25-1 and TRBJ2-3; 7 bases map to TRBD1. Germline CDR1 MGHDK, CDR2 SYGVNS. The CDR3 is 15 amino acids. V shed 2 bases and J 2 bases; nucleotides not matched to a gene: 4. CDR3 coding DNA: TGTGCCAGCAGTGAAAACCAGGGGGTCACAGATACGCAGTATTTT. Amino acids: CASSENQGVTDTQYF. The full variable domain, rest sourced from reference TRBV25-1 and TRBJ2-3, is EADIYQTPRYLVIGTGKKITLECSQTMGHDKMYWYQQDPGMELHLIHYSYGVNSTEKGDLSSESTVSRIRTEHFPLTLESARPSHTSQYLCASSENQGVTDTQYFGPGTRLTVL.

The V and J genes are TRBV4-1 and TRBJ2-3; no firm D call. This CDR3 comprises 14 residues. In germline, CDR1 is MGHRA, CDR2 YSYEKL. Between the trimmed V and J ends, which lost 0 bases and 0 bases, there was a span of 4 bases. The CDR3 reads CASSQERSTDTQYF. DNA of the CDR3: TGCGCCAGCAGCCAAGAGAGGAGCACAGATACGCAGTATTTT.

V gene TRBV2 combines with J gene TRBJ2-7; 16 positions agree with TRBD2. Germline V lookup: CDR1 SNHLY, CDR2 FYNNEI. Germline trimming cut 2 bases from V and 4 bases from J; bases unmatched to any gene: 11. The CDR3 runs 19 residues. CDR3 nucleotide sequence: TGTGCCAGCAGTGAATTGGGCAGGGGACTAGCGGGGGGGCCTTACGAGCAGTACTTC. Its translation is CASSELGRGLAGGPYEQYF.

V and J are TRBV28 and TRBJ2-7, with TRBD1 as a possible D gene (5 bases). The V and J ends lost 3 bases and 0 bases respectively, with 18 bases between them. The germline CDR1 and CDR2 sequences are MDHEN and SYDVKM. This CDR3 comprises 17 residues. The DNA of the CDR3 is TGTGCCAGCAGTTTTAGTACTGGCGGCAGGGCCTCCTACGAGCAGTACTTC. Amino acid sequence: CASSFSTGGRASYEQYF.

The gene calls are TRBV19 and TRBJ1-1; weak D call: TRBD1 (6 bases). This CDR3 contains 15 residues. The V and J ends lost 5 bases and 1 base respectively, with 14 bases between them. Germline-derived CDR1 and CDR2 are LNHDA and SQIVND (reference sequence). Written as DNA, the CDR3 is TGTGCCAGTAGTCACCCGGGACACCAGAACACTGAAGCTTTCTTT. The encoded protein is CASSHPGHQNTEAFF.

The V gene is TRBV2, the J gene TRBJ2-2, with 13 bases aligning to TRBD2. The CDR3 length is 18 residues. The J segment lost 0 bases and the V segment lost 3 bases, leaving 4 bases of the junction unmatched. The germline V gene encodes CDR1 SNHLY and CDR2 FYNNEI. CDR3 loop: CASSDSGTSGTNTGELFF. CDR3 DNA: TGTGCCAGCAGTGACAGCGGGACTAGCGGGACGAACACCGGGGAGCTGTTTTTT.

This chain uses TRBV7-8 with TRBJ2-1; 9 positions match TRBD2. CDR3 length equals 17 residues. The V gene's germline CDR1 is SGHVS and CDR2 FQNEAQ. J was trimmed by 1 base and V by 5 bases; bases with no gene match: 9. The chain's CDR3 is CASSPGTSTFSYNEQFF. The CDR3 nucleotides are TGTGCCAGCAGCCCGGGGACTAGCACTTTTTCCTACAATGAGCAGTTCTTC.

The V gene is TRBV5-8, the J gene TRBJ2-1, with a weak D call TRBD2 (5 bases). Germline CDR1 reads SGHTS; CDR2 reads YDEGEE. V lost 1 base to trimming and J lost 1 base, with 6 bases between them. The CDR3 spans 14 residues. CDR3 in amino acids: CASSLRGSYNEQFF. In DNA, the CDR3 is TGTGCCAGCAGCTTGCGGGGATCCTACAATGAGCAGTTCTTC.

The chain links TRBV7-9 to TRBJ2-7; 9 bases match TRBD2. The CDR3 loop spans 16 amino acids. From germline, CDR1 is SEHNR and CDR2 FQNEAQ (reference sequence). V was clipped by 4 bases and J by 0 bases; unmatched bases: 7. The CDR3 sequence: CASSSWTSDYSYEQYF. CDR3 nucleotide sequence: TGTGCCAGCAGCTCCTGGACTAGCGATTACTCCTACGAGCAGTACTTC.